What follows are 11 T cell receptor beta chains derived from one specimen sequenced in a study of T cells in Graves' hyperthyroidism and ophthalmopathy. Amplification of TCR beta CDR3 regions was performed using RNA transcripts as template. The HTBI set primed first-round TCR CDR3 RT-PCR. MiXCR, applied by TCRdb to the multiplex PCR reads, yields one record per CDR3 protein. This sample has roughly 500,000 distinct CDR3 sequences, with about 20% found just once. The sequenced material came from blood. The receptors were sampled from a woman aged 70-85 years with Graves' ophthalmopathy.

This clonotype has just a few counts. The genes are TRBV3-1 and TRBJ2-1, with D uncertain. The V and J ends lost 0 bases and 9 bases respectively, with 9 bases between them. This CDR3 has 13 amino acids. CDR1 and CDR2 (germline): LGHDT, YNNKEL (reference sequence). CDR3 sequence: CASSQDELSEQFF. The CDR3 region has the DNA TGTGCCAGCAGCCAAGATGAGCTCTCTGAGCAGTTCTTC.

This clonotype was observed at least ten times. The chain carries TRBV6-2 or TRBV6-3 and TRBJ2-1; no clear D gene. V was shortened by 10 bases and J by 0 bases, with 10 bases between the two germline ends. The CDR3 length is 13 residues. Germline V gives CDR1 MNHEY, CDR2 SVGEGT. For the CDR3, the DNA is TGTGCCACACAAGAAATCTCCTACAATGAGCAGTTCTTC. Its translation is CATQEISYNEQFF.

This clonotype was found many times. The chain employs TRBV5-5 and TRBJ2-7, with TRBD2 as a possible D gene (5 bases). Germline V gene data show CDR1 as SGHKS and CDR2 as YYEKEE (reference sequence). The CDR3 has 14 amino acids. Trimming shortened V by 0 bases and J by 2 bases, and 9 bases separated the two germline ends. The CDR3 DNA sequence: TGTGCCAGCAGCTTGGACGGGATGGCCTACGAGCAGTACTTC. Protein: CASSLDGMAYEQYF.

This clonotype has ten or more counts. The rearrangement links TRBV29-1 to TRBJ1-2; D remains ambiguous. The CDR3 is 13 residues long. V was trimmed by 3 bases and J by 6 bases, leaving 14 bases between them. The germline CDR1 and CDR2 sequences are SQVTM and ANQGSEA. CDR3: CSVDGEGGNGYTF. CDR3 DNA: TGCAGCGTTGATGGGGAGGGCGGGAATGGCTACACCTTC.

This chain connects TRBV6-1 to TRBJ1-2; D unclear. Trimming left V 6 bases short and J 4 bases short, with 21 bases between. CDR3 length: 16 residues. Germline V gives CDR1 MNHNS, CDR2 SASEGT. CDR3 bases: TGTGCCAGCAGCCTCCGGGAGAGCAAGCCCACCTATGGCTACACCTTC. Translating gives CASSLRESKPTYGYTF.

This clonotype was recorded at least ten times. The CDR3 reads CAWSRQGNTEAFF. CDR3 sequence (DNA): TGTGCCTGGAGTCGACAGGGGAACACTGAAGCTTTCTTT. This chain connects TRBV30 to TRBJ1-1; 7 nucleotides align to TRBD1. CDR1 and CDR2 (germline): GTSNPN, SVGIG (reference sequence). CDR3 length: 13 residues. With V trimmed by 2 bases and J by 1 base, 1 base remained unmatched.

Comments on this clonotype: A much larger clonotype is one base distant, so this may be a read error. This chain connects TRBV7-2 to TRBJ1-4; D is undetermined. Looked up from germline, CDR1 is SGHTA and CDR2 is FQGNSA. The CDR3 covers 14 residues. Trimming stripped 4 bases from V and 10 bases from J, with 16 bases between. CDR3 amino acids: CASSSSPGEGKLFF. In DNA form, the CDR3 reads TGTGCCAGCAGCTCGTCTCCGGGAGAAGGAAAACTGTTTTTT.

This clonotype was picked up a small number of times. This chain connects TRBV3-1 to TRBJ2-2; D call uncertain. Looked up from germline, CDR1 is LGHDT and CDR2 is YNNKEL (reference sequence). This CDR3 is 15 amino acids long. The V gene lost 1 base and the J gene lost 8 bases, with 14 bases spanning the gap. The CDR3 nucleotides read TGTGCCAGCAGCCAAGGGTCCCAGGTCGTAGGGGAGCTGTTTTTT. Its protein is CASSQGSQVVGELFF. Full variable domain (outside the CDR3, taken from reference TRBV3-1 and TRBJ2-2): DTAVSQTPKYLVTQMGNDKSIKCEQNLGHDTMYWYKQDSKKFLKIMFSYNNKELIINETVPNRFSPKSPDKAHLNLHINSLELGDSAVYFCASSQGSQVVGELFFGEGSRLTVL.

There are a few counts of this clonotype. CDR3 in DNA: TGCGCCAGCAGCGTTAAAGGGGGCGCAATCCCAGATACGCAGTATTTT. As protein: CASSVKGGAIPDTQYF. The V and J genes are TRBV5-1 and TRBJ2-3; 7 bases agree with TRBD1. V lost 4 bases and J lost 4; bases outside the gene matches: 12. Germline assignment: CDR1 SGHRS and CDR2 YFSETQ. CDR3 length: 16 amino acids.

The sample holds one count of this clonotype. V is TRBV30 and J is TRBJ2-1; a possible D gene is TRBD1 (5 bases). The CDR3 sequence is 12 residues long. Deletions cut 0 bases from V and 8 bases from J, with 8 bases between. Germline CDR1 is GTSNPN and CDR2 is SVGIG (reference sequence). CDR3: CAWSVQVYEQFF. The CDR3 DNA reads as TGTGCCTGGAGTGTACAGGTTTATGAGCAGTTCTTC.

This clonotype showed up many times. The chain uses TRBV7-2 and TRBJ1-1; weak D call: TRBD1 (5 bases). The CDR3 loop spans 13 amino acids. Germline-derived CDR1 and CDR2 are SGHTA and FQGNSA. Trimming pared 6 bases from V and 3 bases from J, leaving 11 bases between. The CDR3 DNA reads TGTGCCAGCAGTAGGGGACGCTACACTGAAGCTTTCTTT. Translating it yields CASSRGRYTEAFF. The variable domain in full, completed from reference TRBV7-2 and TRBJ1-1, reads GAGVSQSPSNKVTEKGKDVELRCDPISGHTALYWYRQSLGQGLEFLIYFQGNSAPDKSGLPSDRFSAERTGGSVSTLTIQRTQQEDSAVYLCASSRGRYTEAFFGQGTRLTVV.